This T cell receptor beta chain appears in the sequencing data of a study of post-analysis software for immune sequencing data. Study-wide results and caveats: Patients carried roughly 5 TRBV segments more frequently than controls did, and TRBV5-6, TRBV5-1 and TRBV20-1 were among them. Significantly lower normalized Chao1 diversity was found in patients with multiple sclerosis relative to controls.

TCR beta cDNA libraries had unique molecular identifiers. Input amounts of about 0.95 to 10 million T cells were used. These gave roughly 0.5 million cDNA molecules, so each molecule approximated one T cell. TCRdb ran MiXCR on the PCR reads and lists one entry per CDR3 protein. Of a few hundred thousand distinct CDR3 sequences in the sample, around a third were seen once. This clonotype was detected only a few times. What it binds is not known. The CDR3 runs to 13 residues. V shed 4 bases and J shed 6 bases, with 13 bases lying between them. From germline, CDR1 is SGHRS and CDR2 YFSETQ. The TCR originated in a girl aged 5-17 years with multiple sclerosis. The gene calls are TRBV5-1 and TRBJ1-2, with D tentatively TRBD1 (6 bases). The source material was blood. The CDR3 nucleotides are TGCGCCAGCAGCCTGGAGGGGGGCGATGGCTACACCTTC. Its protein is CASSLEGGDGYTF.